This T cell receptor (beta chain) was captured by sequencing in a study of cytomegalovirus exposure and HLA in healthy donors. Use of 60 Vbeta and 13 Jbeta primers characterized the PCR. Data came from immunoSEQ multiplex PCR; TCRdb stores just in-frame clones and leaves some out. The sample consists of about 130,000 clones, about 70% of them appearing once. This CDR3 has 12 amino acids. Germline assignment: CDR1 MDHEN and CDR2 SYDVKM. The germline V and J ends were trimmed by 7 bases and 4 bases, with 11 bases remaining between them. This chain uses TRBV28 with TRBJ2-7; D is possibly TRBD2 (5 bases). This receptor was taken from a woman aged 40 to 50 in good health and CMV-seropositive. Sequencing used PBMCs. CDR3 bases: TGTGCCAGCAAGACTAAAGGATACGAGCAGTACTTC. Translating gives CASKTKGYEQYF.